The T cell receptor beta chain described here comes from a study of beta chain features in type 1 diabetes. Study as a whole: The patients were much like the healthy donors in age, gender and cell yields. Study observations and caveats: Moderate but significant shortening of TCRB CDR3s was recorded in all four CD4+ subsets from Type 1 diabetes patients. The analysis here could not establish whether HLA type shapes TCRB rearrangement.

As concerns this clone: As yet, its antigen is unknown.

CDR3 length equals 13 residues. The germline CDR1 and CDR2 sequences are SGHTA and FQGNSA. V was cut by 3 bases and J by 9 bases, with 9 bases left in between. Sequencing targeted expressed TCRB transcripts, as all isolated RNA had been reverse transcribed. About 3.5 million reads, on average, came from each naive, central memory and regulatory T cell sample. Clones were read by immunoSEQ multiplex PCR, and TCRdb kept only the in-frame ones, dropping some. The repertoire has fewer than 350,000 clones, about 15% of them found once; the top ten carry roughly 0.015%. The sequence was collected from a man between 18 and 29 years old with type 1 diabetes. The material sequenced was naive CD4+ T cells from blood. This chain joins TRBV7-2 and TRBJ1-6; D unresolved. The chain's CDR3 is CASSFKAGSPLHF. In nucleotides, the CDR3 is TGTGCCAGCAGCTTTAAAGCCGGTTCACCCCTCCACTTT.